One and the same sample provided the 10 T cell receptor beta chains below, sequenced in a study of shared clonotypes between healthy human individuals. The protocol was immunoSEQ multiplex PCR, while the TCRdb copy is restricted to in-frame clones and leaves out a portion. Here the sample spans about 1 million clones, around four fifths being singletons. Material for sequencing was memory CD4+ T cells sorted from blood. The subset was: CD45RA-negative fraction. Receptors were obtained from a young man in good health.

The chain combines TRBV6-5 with TRBJ2-3, with D perhaps TRBD1 or TRBD2 (5 bases each). Germline V gene lookup returns CDR1 MNHEY and CDR2 SVGAGI. This CDR3 has 15 amino acids. V gave up 5 bases and J gave up 2 bases, with 14 bases separating them. CDR3 DNA: TGTGCCAGCAGTCAACGGGACGCGGACACAGATACGCAGTATTTT. Translation gives CASSQRDADTDTQYF.

This chain links TRBV4-1 with TRBJ2-3; tentative D call: TRBD2 (5 bases). The CDR3 has 14 residues. Per the germline V gene, CDR1 is MGHRA and CDR2 is YSYEKL. V was cut by 1 base and J by 4 bases, with 9 bases left in between. DNA of the CDR3: TGCGCCAGCAGCCAAGCGTCAGCGGCAGATACGCAGTATTTT. Amino acid sequence: CASSQASAADTQYF.

This clone was counted between two and nine times. This chain joins TRBV7-6 and TRBJ2-1; tentative D call: TRBD2 (6 bases). Trimming took 1 base from V and 9 from J, leaving 19 bases between them. The germline V gene encodes CDR1 SGHVS and CDR2 FNYEAQ. The CDR3 runs to 16 residues. CDR3 bases: TGTGCCAGCAGCTTAGTAAGCGGGTCTCCCGCCGGTGAGCAGTTCTTC. Amino acids: CASSLVSGSPAGEQFF.

About this clone: Different DNA sequences within this sample yield the same CDR3. This chain links TRBV7-2 with TRBJ2-7, with TRBD2 identical over 8 bases. Trimming cost V 1 base and J 4 bases; bases outside gene matches: 6. Germline V gene data show CDR1 as SGHTA and CDR2 as FQGNSA. The CDR3 is made up of 15 amino acids. CDR3 in DNA: TGTGCCAGCAGCTTAGGCGGTAGCGGGATATACGAGCAGTACTTC. It codes for CASSLGGSGIYEQYF.

This clone was counted many times. The chain employs TRBV28 and TRBJ1-1; TRBD1 is a possible D gene (6 bases). The CDR3 runs 13 residues. Germline CDR1 is MDHEN and CDR2 is SYDVKM. V was cut by 6 bases and J by 1 base, with 9 bases left in between. The CDR3 DNA reads as TGTGCCAGCAGATCGGGACAGAACACTGAAGCTTTCTTT. It is translated as CASRSGQNTEAFF.

This rearrangement joins TRBV2 to TRBJ1-2; 9 bases line up with TRBD1. CDR1 and CDR2 (germline): SNHLY, FYNNEI. The CDR3 consists of 12 residues. V lost 7 bases, J lost 7 bases, and 4 bases stayed unmatched. The CDR3 sequence: CASNLDRGGYTF. The CDR3, as DNA: TGTGCCAGCAACCTGGACAGGGGTGGCTACACCTTC.

The chain uses TRBV28 and TRBJ2-7, with a tentative D call TRBD1 (5 bases). V dropped 3 bases and J dropped 1 base, with 13 bases sitting between them. In germline, CDR1 is MDHEN, CDR2 SYDVKM. The CDR3 length is 15 residues. CDR3 nucleotides: TGTGCCAGCAGTTTCGGTGACAGAAGGTCCTACGAGCAGTACTTC. It specifies CASSFGDRRSYEQYF. Drawing the rest from reference TRBV28 and TRBJ2-7, the complete variable domain is DVKVTQSSRYLVKRTGEKVFLECVQDMDHENMFWYRQDPGLGLRLIYFSYDVKMKEKGDIPEGYSVSREKKERFSLILESASTNQTSMYLCASSFGDRRSYEQYFGPGTRLTVT.

The CDR3 sequence: CASSLGPYTGELFF. The CDR3 DNA sequence: TGTGCCAGCAGTTTGGGGCCGTACACCGGGGAGCTGTTTTTT. The chain couples TRBV27 to TRBJ2-2; a weak D match, TRBD1 (5 bases). Germline CDR1 reads MNHEY; CDR2 reads SMNVEV (reference sequence). This CDR3 is 14 amino acids long. Deletions cut 3 bases from V and 3 bases from J, with 8 bases between.

The V gene is TRBV7-2, the J gene TRBJ1-3; D not resolved. Between the trimmed V and J ends, which lost 5 bases and 7 bases, there was a span of 15 bases. The CDR3 is 14 amino acids. Germline CDR1 SGHTA, CDR2 FQGNSA. CDR3 sequence (DNA): TGTGCCAGCAGCCTCCGGGCCCTAGATAACACCATATATTTT. This sequence encodes CASSLRALDNTIYF.

The chain is built from TRBV6-8 and TRBJ2-1; D unclear. V lost 4 bases to trimming and J lost 0 bases, with 10 bases between them. In germline, CDR1 is MNHGY, CDR2 SAAAGT. The CDR3 is made up of 15 amino acids. CDR3 coding DNA: TGTGCCAGCAGTTCGTGTGAAGTCTCCTACAATGAGCAGTTCTTC. This sequence encodes CASSSCEVSYNEQFF.